These 26 T cell receptor beta chains were all obtained from the same sample, sequenced in a study of neurological immune-mediated disorders (dated 2019 in TCRdb). The library came from 5' RACE. TCRdb records Illumina HiSeq 2500 as the sequencer. TCRdb passed the public sequencing reads through fastp at Q25 and MiXCR, retaining productive beta sequences. Every distinct CDR3 protein forms one entry, paired with its most common genes and DNA. Within this sample are about 66,000 distinct CDR3 sequences, with 3.4% of them counted one time only. 3.7% of the sample comes from the top ten. Sample: PBMCs. The receptors stem from a man aged 35-49 years with multiple sclerosis.

The chain recombines TRBV4-2 with TRBJ1-3; TRBD1 agrees at 9 bases. Germline-derived CDR1 and CDR2 are LGHNA and YNFKEQ. Losses at the gene ends were 5 bases for V and 0 bases for J; bases not matched to a gene: 2. The CDR3 totals 15 residues. The CDR3 coding sequence is TGTGCCAGCAGCAGACAGGGGGACTCTGGAAACACCATATATTTT. Its translation: CASSRQGDSGNTIYF.

The chain has TRBV12-3 or TRBV12-4 and TRBJ2-1; the D gene could be TRBD1 or TRBD2 (5 bases each). The CDR3 covers 16 residues. V lost 1 base and J lost 7, with 17 bases in between. The CDR3 coding sequence is TGTGCCAGCAGTTTAGATTGGGGGATATCGGGGAATGAGCAGTTCTTC. This sequence encodes CASSLDWGISGNEQFF.

This clonotype was seen repeatedly, ten times or more. The chain links TRBV7-2 to TRBJ2-5; 13 nucleotides agree with TRBD2. Trimming took 4 bases from V and 2 from J; bases not matched to a gene: 1. CDR1 and CDR2 from the germline V gene are SGHTA and FQGNSA. The CDR3 contains 15 residues. In DNA, the CDR3 is TGTGCCAGCAGCTCGGGACTAGCGGGGCAAGAGACCCAGTACTTC. Translation: CASSSGLAGQETQYF.

This clonotype was recorded at least ten times. A read error is possible here, since a much larger clone lies one base away. This chain uses TRBV29-1 with TRBJ2-7; TRBD2 matches 9 bases. The CDR3 is made up of 16 amino acids. Germline V CDR1 and CDR2: SQVTM, ANQGSEA. With V trimmed by 6 bases and J by 4 bases, 16 bases remained unmatched. CDR3 region: CSVGRNEGLARYEQYF. The CDR3 DNA reads as TGCAGCGTCGGCCGAAACGAAGGACTAGCGAGGTACGAGCAGTACTTC.

This clonotype came up many times. This rearrangement joins TRBV7-8 to TRBJ1-1, with D possibly being TRBD1 (6 bases). Per germline, CDR1 SGHVS and CDR2 FQNEAQ. The V end was cut by 4 bases, the J end by 10 bases, with 16 bases between. The CDR3 runs to 13 residues. The chain's CDR3 is CASSSAGGRGAFF. CDR3 bases: TGTGCCAGCAGCTCAGCGGGGGGCCGGGGAGCTTTCTTT. The whole variable domain, remainder taken from reference TRBV7-8 and TRBJ1-1, is GAGVSQSPRYKVAKRGQDVALRCDPISGHVSLFWYQQALGQGPEFLTYFQNEAQLDKSGLPSDRFFAERPEGSVSTLKIQRTQQEDSAVYLCASSSAGGRGAFFGQGTRLTVV.

At least ten counts were recorded for this clonotype. The rearrangement uses TRBV5-5 and TRBJ1-3; tentatively, D is TRBD1 (5 bases). Per germline, CDR1 SGHKS and CDR2 YYEKEE (reference sequence). The V gene lost 2 bases and the J gene lost 4 bases, with 10 bases spanning the gap. The CDR3 is 14 residues long. Here the CDR3 DNA reads TGTGCCAGCAGCTTACAGGATCAGGGAAACACCATATATTTT. Translation gives CASSLQDQGNTIYF.

This clonotype was seen ten or more times. The chain joins TRBV6-6 to TRBJ1-5, with D maybe TRBD1 (6 bases). The germline V and J ends were trimmed by 3 bases and 4 bases, with 19 bases remaining between them. The CDR3 consists of 17 residues. Germline V gene data show CDR1 as MNHNY and CDR2 as SVGAGI (reference sequence). The CDR3 spells CASSYITGPEENQPQHF. The CDR3 nucleotides are TGTGCCAGCAGTTATATAACAGGGCCGGAAGAAAATCAGCCCCAGCATTTT.

This clonotype has ten or more counts. V and J are TRBV9 and TRBJ2-2, with 9 bases lining up with TRBD1. J gave up 3 bases and V 3 bases, and 3 bases lay outside the gene matches. The CDR3 extends over 15 amino acids. The germline CDR1 and CDR2 sequences are SGDLS and YYNGEE. The CDR3 protein is CASSGTGDYTGELFF. The CDR3, as DNA: TGTGCCAGCAGCGGGACAGGGGATTACACCGGGGAGCTGTTTTTT.

On this clonotype: A junction end diverges from the germline sequence, so it may reflect a read error. The V call is TRBV5-1, the J call TRBJ2-6; possible D gene TRBD2, 6 bases. Germline CDR1 and CDR2: SGHRS and YFSETQ. The CDR3 length is 18 residues. DNA of the CDR3: TGCGCCAGCAGCTGGGGACTCTTTGGGTCTTCTGGGGCCAAAGTCCTGACTTTC. It translates to CASSWGLFGSSGAKVLTF. The full variable domain, with the rest looked up from reference TRBV5-1 and TRBJ2-6, is KAGVTQTPRYLIKTRGQQVTLSCSPISGHRSVSWYQQTPGQGLQFLFEYFSETQRNKGNFPGRFSGRQFSNSRSEMNVSTLELGDSALYLCASSWGLFGSSGAKVLTFGAGSRLTVL.

This clonotype was detected many times. The V gene is TRBV7-6, the J gene TRBJ2-3; TRBD1 matches 8 bases. V gave up 2 bases and J gave up 6 bases; unmatched junction bases: 4. This CDR3 has 14 amino acids. The germline V gene has CDR1 SGHVS and CDR2 FNYEAQ. CDR3 amino acids: CASSLRTGTDTQYF. Here the CDR3 DNA reads TGTGCCAGCAGCTTAAGGACAGGGACCGATACGCAGTATTTT.

This clonotype came up many times. V and J are TRBV3-1 and TRBJ2-7; D might be TRBD2 (6 bases). Germline V gives CDR1 LGHDT, CDR2 YNNKEL (reference sequence). CDR3 length: 15 residues. V dropped 1 base and J dropped 3 bases, with 13 bases sitting between them. The CDR3 sequence: CASSQGGERSYEQYF. CDR3 in DNA: TGTGCCAGCAGCCAAGGGGGGGAGCGAAGCTACGAGCAGTACTTC.

In its sample, this clonotype was seen many times. The rearrangement links TRBV5-1 to TRBJ2-5; D remains ambiguous. Trimming removed 0 bases at V and 4 bases at J, with 10 bases between. The CDR3 is 14 amino acids. Germline loops: CDR1 SGHRS, CDR2 YFSETQ. The CDR3 sequence: CASSLAGTRETQYF. The DNA for the CDR3 is TGCGCCAGCAGCTTGGCGGGCACCCGAGAGACCCAGTACTTC.

In this sample, this clonotype turned up many times. The chain has TRBV11-3 and TRBJ2-1, with D possibly being TRBD2 (6 bases). V gave up 4 bases and J gave up 5 bases, with 15 bases separating them. CDR1 SGHNT and CDR2 YENEEA come from the germline V gene. The CDR3 contains 15 residues. CDR3 nucleotides: TGTGCCAGCAGCTCCGAAGGGCGGGGAAACAATGAGCAGTTCTTC. Its protein product is CASSSEGRGNNEQFF.

Ten or more counts support this clonotype. The V call is TRBV7-2, the J call TRBJ2-7, with 8 bases aligning to TRBD1. From germline, CDR1 is SGHTA and CDR2 FQGNSA. The CDR3 is made up of 14 amino acids. J lost 6 bases, V lost 0 bases, and 4 bases had no gene match. Here the CDR3 DNA reads TGTGCCAGCAGCTTAGCGGGCAGGGGGCGCGAGCAGTACTTC. Its translation: CASSLAGRGREQYF.

This clonotype was counted at least ten times. CDR3 protein: CASSRDRWNTEAFF. The CDR3 nucleotides are TGTGCCAGCAGCAGGGACAGGTGGAACACTGAAGCTTTCTTT. This sequence joins TRBV11-1 and TRBJ1-1; 8 nucleotides agree with TRBD1. The V gene end was trimmed by 5 bases and the J gene end by 1 base; junction bases not matched to a gene: 3. The germline V gene encodes CDR1 SGHAT and CDR2 FQDESV (reference sequence). This CDR3 comprises 14 residues.

This clonotype was detected ten times or more. V usage is TRBV5-1 and J usage is TRBJ1-2; the D is unclear. CDR3 length: 13 amino acids. From germline, CDR1 is SGHRS and CDR2 YFSETQ. Trimming shortened V by 2 bases and J by 1 base, and 6 bases separated the two germline ends. CDR3 in DNA: TGCGCCAGCAGCTTCGGTGATAACTATGGCTACACCTTC. This encodes CASSFGDNYGYTF.

This clonotype was detected ten times or more. The V and J genes are TRBV4-1 and TRBJ2-1; 9 bases agree with TRBD2. The germline V gene has CDR1 MGHRA and CDR2 YSYEKL. The CDR3 runs to 14 residues. The V and J ends lost 6 bases and 5 bases, in that order; junction bases with no gene match: 5. CDR3 bases: TGCGCCAGCAGTACTTTAGCGGGGGACAATGAGCAGTTCTTC. It encodes CASSTLAGDNEQFF.

This clonotype was counted a few times. It may be a read error: a sequence one base away is much more abundant. The chain carries TRBV3-1 and TRBJ2-2; D remains unclear. Trimming stripped 5 bases from V and 8 bases from J, with 9 bases between. Germline V gene lookup returns CDR1 LGHDT and CDR2 YNNKEL (reference sequence). The CDR3 length is 12 residues. As DNA, the CDR3 is TGTGCCAGCAGCAAAGGGATGGGGGAGCTGTTTTTT. Protein product: CASSKGMGELFF.

This clonotype was found many times. This chain uses TRBV12-3 or TRBV12-4 with TRBJ2-3; possible D gene TRBD2, 6 bases. V lost 6 bases, J lost 9 bases, and 10 bases lay in between. This CDR3 comprises 11 residues. CDR3 protein: CASRSSDTQYF. The CDR3 DNA reads as TGTGCCAGCAGATCTAGCGACACGCAGTATTTT.

This clonotype has a count of ten or more. The V call is TRBV5-6, the J call TRBJ1-6; D is undetermined. V dropped 7 bases and J dropped 5 bases, with 19 bases sitting between them. The CDR3 loop spans 16 amino acids. Germline V lookup: CDR1 SGHDT, CDR2 YYEEEE. This chain's CDR3 is CASAALGYLNNSPLHF. CDR3 coding DNA: TGTGCCAGCGCCGCCTTGGGGTACCTTAATAATTCACCCCTCCACTTT.

This clonotype has at least ten counts. V is TRBV21-1 and J is TRBJ2-3; the table's TRBD1 call for D was not verified on the DNA. TRBV21-1 is a pseudogene segment. The CDR3 extends over 16 amino acids. CDR3 coding DNA: TGTGCCAGCAGCAGACCGGGACAGGGGAGCGCAGATACGCAGTATTTT. It encodes CASSRPGQGSADTQYF.

This clonotype was counted many times. This chain links TRBV2 with TRBJ2-2, with D possibly being TRBD1 or TRBD2 (5 bases each). Germline V CDR1 and CDR2: SNHLY, FYNNEI. This CDR3 spans 15 amino acids. Trimming shortened V by 4 bases and J by 11 bases, and 20 bases separated the two germline ends. The CDR3 here is CASSVALGASTELFF. The DNA for the CDR3 is TGTGCCAGCAGTGTCGCCCTCGGGGCTTCCACAGAGCTGTTTTTT.

Comment on this clonotype: This sequence may be a read error, since a much larger clone differs from it by one base. This chain links TRBV12-3 or TRBV12-4 with TRBJ1-3; D gene uncertain. There are 12 residues in the CDR3. CDR3 loop: CDSSLSGNTIYF. CDR3 nucleotide sequence: TGTGACAGCAGTTTATCCGGAAACACCATATATTTT.

This clonotype was recorded at least ten times. The V gene is TRBV5-1, the J gene TRBJ1-2, with D possibly matching TRBD1 (6 bases). The CDR3 is 16 residues long. The V end was cut by 7 bases, the J end by 2 bases, with 21 bases between. Germline CDR1 and CDR2: SGHRS and YFSETQ. The CDR3 is CASGRGGGLENYGYTF. The CDR3 DNA reads TGCGCCAGCGGCAGGGGAGGTGGGCTAGAAAACTATGGCTACACCTTC.

This clonotype was detected many times. V usage is TRBV21-1 and J usage is TRBJ1-1. TRBV21-1 constitutes a pseudogene. The length of the CDR3 is 15 residues. Here the CDR3 reads CASSKESPEGTEAFF. CDR3 coding DNA: TGTGCCAGCAGCAAAGAGTCTCCTGAAGGCACTGAAGCTTTCTTT.

This clonotype has at least ten counts. The V gene is TRBV3-1, the J gene TRBJ1-1, with D perhaps TRBD1 (6 bases). V was clipped by 0 bases and J by 4 bases, with 9 bases between them. The V gene's germline CDR1 is LGHDT and CDR2 YNNKEL (reference sequence). The CDR3 spans 14 residues. The CDR3 is CASSQDLGGTEAFF. The CDR3 bases are TGTGCCAGCAGCCAAGATTTAGGGGGCACTGAAGCTTTCTTT.